One sample yielded the 30 T cell receptor beta chains listed below, sequenced in a study of cytomegalovirus exposure and HLA in healthy donors. PCR was performed using 60 Vbeta and 13 Jbeta primers. The repertoire was sequenced with immunoSEQ multiplex PCR; TCRdb's copy has only in-frame clones and lacks some. Of 160,000 or so clones detected, about 79% appear once; the ten largest clones hold about 6%. Sequenced: PBMCs. These receptors were obtained from a man aged 45-60 years in good health and CMV-seropositive.

The V and J genes are TRBV9 and TRBJ2-3, with 8 bases identical to TRBD2. CDR3 size: 15 residues. In germline, CDR1 is SGDLS, CDR2 YYNGEE. The junction had 3 bases not matched to a gene; V was cut back by 0 bases and J by 3 bases. The CDR3 reads CASSVERGRTDTQYF. CDR3 DNA sequence: TGTGCCAGCAGCGTAGAGCGGGGGAGGACAGATACGCAGTATTTT.

This chain connects TRBV5-1 to TRBJ2-5; D gene uncertain. The germline V gene has CDR1 SGHRS and CDR2 YFSETQ. The CDR3 is made up of 12 amino acids. Deletions cut 4 bases from V and 5 bases from J, with 9 bases between. The CDR3 is CASSLNGETQYF. For the CDR3, the DNA is TGCGCCAGCAGCCTCAACGGGGAGACCCAGTACTTC. Drawing the rest from reference TRBV5-1 and TRBJ2-5, the complete variable domain is KAGVTQTPRYLIKTRGQQVTLSCSPISGHRSVSWYQQTPGQGLQFLFEYFSETQRNKGNFPGRFSGRQFSNSRSEMNVSTLELGDSALYLCASSLNGETQYFGPGTRLLVL.

The rearrangement joins TRBV6-1 to TRBJ1-1; 7 nucleotides line up with TRBD1. J was trimmed by 1 base and V by 7 bases; bases with no gene match: 9. CDR3 length: 15 residues. Looked up from germline, CDR1 is MNHNS and CDR2 is SASEGT. The CDR3 DNA follows: TGTGCCAGCACCCCCCCGAGACAGGGGAACACTGAAGCTTTCTTT. Amino acid sequence: CASTPPRQGNTEAFF.

The V call is TRBV7-3, the J call TRBJ2-3; perhaps TRBD1 as D (7 bases). The germline V gene has CDR1 SGHTA and CDR2 FQGTGA. V was clipped by 3 bases and J by 5 bases, with 15 bases between them. CDR3 length equals 15 residues. The CDR3 loop is CASSLSGGTGDTQYF. Here the CDR3 DNA reads TGTGCCAGCAGCTTGTCAGGGGGGACGGGAGATACGCAGTATTTT. The complete variable domain, with remaining parts taken from reference TRBV7-3 and TRBJ2-3, reads GAGVSQTPSNKVTEKGKYVELRCDPISGHTALYWYRQSLGQGPEFLIYFQGTGAADDSGLPNDRFFAVRPEGSVSTLKIQRTERGDSAVYLCASSLSGGTGDTQYFGPGTRLTVL.

V is TRBV2 and J is TRBJ2-2, with TRBD2 as a possible D gene (5 bases). This CDR3 is built from 16 residues. Trimming left V 1 base short and J 6 bases short, with 15 bases between. Germline V gene data show CDR1 as SNHLY and CDR2 as FYNNEI. The CDR3 here is CASSEGVAPYPGELFF. In DNA, the CDR3 is TGTGCCAGCAGTGAAGGGGTAGCGCCATACCCCGGGGAGCTGTTTTTT.

The chain couples TRBV10-3 to TRBJ2-2; 11 positions agree with TRBD2. The germline gives CDR1 ENHRY, CDR2 SYGVKD. The CDR3 contains 18 residues. J was trimmed by 3 bases and V by 0 bases; bases with no gene match: 6. DNA of the CDR3: TGTGCCATCAGTGAGTCGCGTTCGACTAGCGGGGACACCGGGGAGCTGTTTTTT. It codes for CAISESRSTSGDTGELFF.

The chain is built from TRBV7-8 and TRBJ2-3; 7 nucleotides match TRBD2. V lost 5 bases, J lost 0 bases, and 11 bases stayed unmatched. From germline, CDR1 is SGHVS and CDR2 FQNEAQ. This CDR3 region has 17 residues. The chain's CDR3 is CASSHRMASGSTDTQYF. CDR3 nucleotide sequence: TGTGCCAGCAGCCACCGTATGGCTAGCGGAAGCACAGATACGCAGTATTTT.

This clone was detected a few times. The chain is built from TRBV5-6 and TRBJ2-1; the D gene is possibly TRBD2 (5 bases). Germline-derived CDR1 and CDR2 are SGHDT and YYEEEE. The CDR3 is made up of 14 amino acids. V lost 2 bases to trimming and J lost 5 bases, with 11 bases between them. The CDR3 coding sequence is TGTGCCAGCAGCTTTCAGGACTGGAACAATGAGCAGTTCTTC. This encodes CASSFQDWNNEQFF.

The V call is TRBV10-3, the J call TRBJ1-2; 9 nucleotides agree with TRBD1. CDR1 ENHRY and CDR2 SYGVKD come from the germline V gene. Unmatched junction bases numbered 4, after V lost 3 bases and J lost 2 bases. This CDR3 has 15 residues. CDR3 residues: CAISERTGANYGYTF. CDR3 nucleotides: TGTGCCATCAGTGAAAGGACAGGGGCCAACTATGGCTACACCTTC.

V and J are TRBV6-6 and TRBJ2-7, with 8 bases matching TRBD1. Losses at the gene ends were 2 bases for V and 1 base for J; bases not matched to a gene: 4. This CDR3 is 15 amino acids long. Germline V gives CDR1 MNHNY, CDR2 SVGAGI (reference sequence). The CDR3 nucleotides read TGTGCCAGCAGTTACGGGACAGGTCTTTCCTACGAGCAGTACGTC. The encoded protein is CASSYGTGLSYEQYV.

This chain uses TRBV9 with TRBJ2-5; 9 bases map to TRBD1. The CDR3 contains 17 residues. CDR1 is SGDLS, CDR2 YYNGEE, per germline. V was clipped by 4 bases and J by 1 base; unmatched bases: 11. Here the CDR3 reads CASSQTGTGFTQETQYF. In DNA form, the CDR3 reads TGTGCCAGCAGCCAGACCGGGACAGGGTTCACCCAAGAGACCCAGTACTTC.

This chain connects TRBV25-1 to TRBJ2-1; possibly TRBD1 for D (6 bases). Germline CDR1 reads MGHDK; CDR2 reads SYGVNS. The CDR3 covers 16 residues. Between the trimmed V and J ends, which lost 1 base and 5 bases, there was a span of 15 bases. The CDR3 is CASSELGAAGDNEQFF. The CDR3 bases are TGTGCCAGCAGTGAATTGGGGGCGGCCGGCGACAATGAGCAGTTCTTC.

This rearrangement joins TRBV15 to TRBJ1-5; TRBD1 matches 8 bases. Germline V gives CDR1 LNHNV, CDR2 YYDKDF (reference sequence). Losses at the gene ends were 0 bases for V and 3 bases for J; bases not matched to a gene: 1. The CDR3 contains 15 residues. CDR3 sequence: CATSRETGVNQPQHF. DNA of the CDR3: TGTGCCACCAGCAGAGAGACAGGGGTCAATCAGCCCCAGCATTTT.

The chain recombines TRBV11-3 with TRBJ2-1; 8 nucleotides align to TRBD2. Germline CDR1 SGHNT, CDR2 YENEEA. V was clipped by 5 bases and J by 2 bases; unmatched bases: 5. The CDR3 extends over 15 amino acids. The CDR3 is CASSPAGAPYNEQFF. The CDR3 DNA is TGTGCCAGCAGCCCAGCGGGAGCCCCCTACAATGAGCAGTTCTTC.

CDR3 nucleotide sequence: TGCGCCAGCAGCTTGGCAGCAGGGGGCTGGTACGAGCAGTACTTC. Amino acids: CASSLAAGGWYEQYF. This rearrangement joins TRBV5-1 to TRBJ2-7; the match to TRBD1 covers 8 bases. This CDR3 is built from 15 residues. Germline V gene data show CDR1 as SGHRS and CDR2 as YFSETQ. V shed 0 bases, J shed 4 bases, and the junction held 6 bases outside the gene matches.

The J gene is TRBJ1-1, the V gene TRBV6-4, with a weak D call TRBD1 (6 bases). In germline, CDR1 is MRHNA, CDR2 SNTAGT. The ends were cut back, 6 bases at V and 6 bases at J, with 14 bases in the middle. This CDR3 comprises 13 residues. The CDR3 here is CASRKDSTSEAFF. The DNA for the CDR3 is TGTGCCAGCAGGAAGGACAGCACCTCTGAAGCTTTCTTT.

The genes are TRBV12-5 and TRBJ1-2; tentative D call: TRBD1 (5 bases). Trimming stripped 1 base from V and 7 bases from J, with 16 bases between. CDR3 length: 15 residues. Germline CDR1 reads LGHNT; CDR2 reads FRNRAP. DNA of the CDR3: TGTGCTAGTGGTTTGGGGACCCCTGGGGCGCGTGGCTACACCTTC. Translation gives CASGLGTPGARGYTF.

This clone was detected a few times. The chain carries TRBV27 and TRBJ2-5; tentative D call: TRBD2 (6 bases). The CDR3 consists of 15 residues. Trimming shortened V by 1 base and J by 9 bases, and 18 bases separated the two germline ends. CDR1 and CDR2 from the germline V gene are MNHEY and SMNVEV (reference sequence). The CDR3 here is CASSLFPGGVESQYF. CDR3 coding DNA: TGTGCCAGCAGTTTATTCCCCGGCGGGGTGGAATCCCAGTACTTC.

A few counts support this clone. This chain uses TRBV7-9 with TRBJ2-1; TRBD2 agrees at 12 bases. CDR3 length: 16 residues. Germline CDR1 reads SEHNR; CDR2 reads FQNEAQ (reference sequence). V was pared by 4 bases and J by 8 bases, with 9 bases of the junction left unmatched. Here the CDR3 reads CASSSLLAGGPDEQFF. In DNA form, the CDR3 reads TGTGCCAGCAGCTCCCTGCTAGCGGGGGGGCCGGATGAGCAGTTCTTC.

The chain recombines TRBV5-1 with TRBJ1-3; no firm D call. V was cut by 0 bases and J by 0 bases, with 10 bases left in between. There are 16 residues in the CDR3. CDR1 and CDR2 (germline): SGHRS, YFSETQ. The CDR3 loop is CASSLDGSRSGNTIYF. The CDR3 DNA reads TGCGCCAGCAGCTTGGACGGGAGCCGCTCTGGAAACACCATATATTTT.

Only a few counts were recorded for this clone. The CDR3: CASSIGGGSPTDTQYF. The CDR3, as DNA: TGTGCCAGTAGTATAGGGGGGGGGTCTCCCACAGATACGCAGTATTTT. The rearrangement links TRBV19 to TRBJ2-3, with 7 bases fitting TRBD2. The germline gives CDR1 LNHDA, CDR2 SQIVND (reference sequence). Trimming removed 1 base from V and 2 bases from J; junction bases left unmatched: 6. The CDR3 loop spans 16 amino acids.

CDR3 protein: CASSLSAGVDTQYF. CDR3 bases: TGCGCCAGCAGCTTGTCGGCAGGCGTAGATACGCAGTATTTT. This rearrangement joins TRBV5-1 to TRBJ2-3; no reliable D call. CDR1 and CDR2 (germline): SGHRS, YFSETQ. Between the trimmed V and J ends, which lost 1 base and 5 bases, there was a span of 11 bases. The CDR3 covers 14 residues. Full variable domain (missing parts from reference TRBV5-1 and TRBJ2-3): KAGVTQTPRYLIKTRGQQVTLSCSPISGHRSVSWYQQTPGQGLQFLFEYFSETQRNKGNFPGRFSGRQFSNSRSEMNVSTLELGDSALYLCASSLSAGVDTQYFGPGTRLTVL.

The rearrangement uses TRBV19 and TRBJ2-7; 7 bases line up with TRBD1. The CDR3 covers 15 residues. Per germline, CDR1 LNHDA and CDR2 SQIVND (reference sequence). Unmatched junction bases numbered 4, after V lost 2 bases and J lost 0 bases. The CDR3 region is CASSIRGPSSYEQYF. The CDR3 DNA sequence: TGTGCCAGTAGTATAAGGGGGCCCTCCTCCTACGAGCAGTACTTC.

The J gene is TRBJ1-1, the V gene TRBV28; D remains ambiguous. Germline V lookup: CDR1 MDHEN, CDR2 SYDVKM. The V gene lost 2 bases and the J gene lost 2 bases, with 6 bases spanning the gap. This CDR3 contains 13 residues. This CDR3 reads CASSLPGNTEAFF. As DNA, the CDR3 is TGTGCCAGCAGTTTACCGGGAAACACTGAAGCTTTCTTT.

This CDR3 reads CASSRGTGGDQPQHF. CDR3 DNA: TGTGCCAGCAGCCGAGGGACAGGGGGCGATCAGCCCCAGCATTTT. This chain connects TRBV11-2 to TRBJ1-5, with 12 bases identical to TRBD1. V lost 5 bases, J lost 5 bases, and 4 bases stayed unmatched. Germline CDR1 and CDR2: SGHAT and FQNNGV. This CDR3 is built from 15 residues.

This CDR3 reads CASSLQDGGELFF. CDR3 nucleotide sequence: TGTGCCAGTAGTCTACAGGATGGCGGGGAGCTGTTTTTT. The chain combines TRBV19 with TRBJ2-2; perhaps TRBD1 as D (5 bases). The V end was cut by 5 bases, the J end by 7 bases, with 11 bases between. This CDR3 comprises 13 residues. CDR1 LNHDA and CDR2 SQIVND come from the germline V gene (reference sequence).

The rearrangement links TRBV11-2 to TRBJ1-1; D is uncertain. CDR1 is SGHAT and CDR2 is FQNNGV in the germline V gene. The CDR3 sequence is 14 residues long. Trimming took 5 bases from V and 1 from J, leaving 11 bases between them. Written as DNA, the CDR3 is TGTGCCAGCAGCCTTTTTACACAGAACACTGAAGCTTTCTTT. Translating gives CASSLFTQNTEAFF.

The chain couples TRBV7-9 to TRBJ1-1; TRBD1 agrees at 10 bases. Looked up from germline, CDR1 is SEHNR and CDR2 is FQNEAQ (reference sequence). This CDR3 has 13 residues. Trimming took 5 bases from V and 7 from J; bases not matched to a gene: 4. The CDR3 loop reads CASSRTGGDEAFF. The CDR3 region has the DNA TGTGCCAGCAGCCGGACAGGGGGGGATGAAGCTTTCTTT.

The chain employs TRBV5-6 and TRBJ2-5; TRBD1 matches 9 bases. The V segment lost 4 bases and the J segment 4 bases; nucleotides outside the gene matches: 8. The CDR3 totals 15 residues. Germline-derived CDR1 and CDR2 are SGHDT and YYEEEE. Written as DNA, the CDR3 is TGTGCCAGCAGCGTGGGGACAGGGATATCAGAGACCCAGTACTTC. It is translated as CASSVGTGISETQYF.

Concerning this clone itself: One end of the junction is discordant with germline, which a read error may explain. The J gene is TRBJ2-2, the V gene TRBV7-7; 10 bases align to TRBD2. Looked up from germline, CDR1 is SSHAT and CDR2 is FNYEAQ (reference sequence). CDR3 length: 16 amino acids. The CDR3 protein is CASSPLPSGSGGELFF. CDR3 in DNA: TGTGCTAGCAGCCCACTACCTAGCGGGAGCGGGGGGGAGCTGTTTTTT.